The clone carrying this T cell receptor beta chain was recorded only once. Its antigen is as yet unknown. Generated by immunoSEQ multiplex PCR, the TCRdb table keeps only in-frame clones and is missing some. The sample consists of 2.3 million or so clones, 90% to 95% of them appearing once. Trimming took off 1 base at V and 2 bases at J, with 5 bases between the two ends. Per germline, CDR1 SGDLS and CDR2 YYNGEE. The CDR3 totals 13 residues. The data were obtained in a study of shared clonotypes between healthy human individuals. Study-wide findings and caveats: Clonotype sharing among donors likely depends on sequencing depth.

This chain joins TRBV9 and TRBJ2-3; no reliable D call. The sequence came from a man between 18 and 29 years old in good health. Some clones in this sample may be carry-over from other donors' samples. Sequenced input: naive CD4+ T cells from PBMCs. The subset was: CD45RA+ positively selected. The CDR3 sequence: CASSVIITDTQYF. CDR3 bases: TGTGCCAGCAGCGTAATTATCACAGATACGCAGTATTTT.